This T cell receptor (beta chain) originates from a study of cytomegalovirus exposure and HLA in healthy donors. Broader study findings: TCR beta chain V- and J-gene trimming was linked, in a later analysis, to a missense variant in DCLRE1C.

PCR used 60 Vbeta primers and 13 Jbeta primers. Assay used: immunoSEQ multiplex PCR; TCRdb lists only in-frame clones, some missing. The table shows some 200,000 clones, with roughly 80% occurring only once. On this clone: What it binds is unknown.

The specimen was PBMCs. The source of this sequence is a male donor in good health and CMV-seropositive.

Here the CDR3 DNA reads TGTGCCAGCAGCGTTGGACAGGGGATTCAGCCCCAGCATTTT. Protein sequence: CASSVGQGIQPQHF. V is TRBV9 and J is TRBJ1-5; 9 bases are shared with TRBD1. Per germline, CDR1 SGDLS and CDR2 YYNGEE. The CDR3 is 14 residues long. Losses at the gene ends were 2 bases for V and 6 bases for J; bases not matched to a gene: 3.